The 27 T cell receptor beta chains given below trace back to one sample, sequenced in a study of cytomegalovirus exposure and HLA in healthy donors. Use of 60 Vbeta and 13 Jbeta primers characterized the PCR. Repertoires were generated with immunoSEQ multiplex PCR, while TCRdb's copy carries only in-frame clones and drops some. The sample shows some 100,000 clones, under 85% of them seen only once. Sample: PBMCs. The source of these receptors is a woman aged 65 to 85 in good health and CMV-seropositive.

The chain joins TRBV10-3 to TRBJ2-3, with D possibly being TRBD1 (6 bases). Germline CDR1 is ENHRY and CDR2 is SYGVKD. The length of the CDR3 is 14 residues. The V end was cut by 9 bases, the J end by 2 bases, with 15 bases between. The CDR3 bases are TGTGCCATTTCCGGGACATCAAACACAGATACGCAGTATTTT. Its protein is CAISGTSNTDTQYF.

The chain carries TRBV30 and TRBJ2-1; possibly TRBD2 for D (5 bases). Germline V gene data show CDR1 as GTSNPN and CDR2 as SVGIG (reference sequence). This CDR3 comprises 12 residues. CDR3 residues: CKIETIGGEQFF. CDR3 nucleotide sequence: TGTAAGATAGAGACCATAGGAGGTGAGCAGTTCTTC.

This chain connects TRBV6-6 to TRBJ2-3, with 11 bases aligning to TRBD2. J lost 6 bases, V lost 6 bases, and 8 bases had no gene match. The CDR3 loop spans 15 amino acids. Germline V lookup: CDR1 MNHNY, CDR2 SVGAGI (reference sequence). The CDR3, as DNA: TGTGCCAGCAGAGGGACTAGCGGCTCCCCGGATACGCAGTATTTT. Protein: CASRGTSGSPDTQYF.

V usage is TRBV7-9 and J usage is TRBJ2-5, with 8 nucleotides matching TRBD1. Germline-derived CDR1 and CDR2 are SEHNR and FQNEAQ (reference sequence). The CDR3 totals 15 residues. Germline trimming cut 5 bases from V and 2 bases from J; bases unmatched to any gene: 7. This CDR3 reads CASSPPGTGQETQYF. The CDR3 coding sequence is TGTGCCAGCAGCCCGCCGGGGACAGGACAAGAGACCCAGTACTTC.

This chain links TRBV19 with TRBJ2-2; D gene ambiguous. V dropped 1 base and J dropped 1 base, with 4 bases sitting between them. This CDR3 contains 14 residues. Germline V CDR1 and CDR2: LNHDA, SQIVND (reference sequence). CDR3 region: CASSIAGNTGELFF. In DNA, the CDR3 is TGTGCCAGTAGTATAGCGGGGAACACCGGGGAGCTGTTTTTT.

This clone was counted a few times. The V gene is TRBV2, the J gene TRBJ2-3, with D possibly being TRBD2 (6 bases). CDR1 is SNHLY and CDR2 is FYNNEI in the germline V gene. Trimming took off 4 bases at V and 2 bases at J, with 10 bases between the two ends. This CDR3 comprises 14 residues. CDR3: CASSGGEATDTQYF. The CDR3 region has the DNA TGTGCCAGCAGTGGGGGGGAGGCCACAGATACGCAGTATTTT. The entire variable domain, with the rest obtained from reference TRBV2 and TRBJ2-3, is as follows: EPEVTQTPSHQVTQMGQEVILRCVPISNHLYFYWYRQILGQKVEFLVSFYNNEISEKSEIFDDQFSVERPDGSNFTLKIRSTKLEDSAMYFCASSGGEATDTQYFGPGTRLTVL.

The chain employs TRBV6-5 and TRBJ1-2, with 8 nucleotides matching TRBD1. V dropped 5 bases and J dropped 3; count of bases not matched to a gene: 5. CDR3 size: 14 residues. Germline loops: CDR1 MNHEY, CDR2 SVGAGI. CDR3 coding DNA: TGTGCCAGCAGTCCACAGGGGGGATACTATGGCTACACCTTC. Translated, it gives CASSPQGGYYGYTF.

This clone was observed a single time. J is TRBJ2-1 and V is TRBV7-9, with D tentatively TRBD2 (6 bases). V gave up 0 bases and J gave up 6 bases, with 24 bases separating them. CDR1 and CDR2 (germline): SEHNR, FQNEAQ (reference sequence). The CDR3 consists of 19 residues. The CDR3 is CASSLAQLWGPEGFNEQFF. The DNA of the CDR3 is TGTGCCAGCAGCTTAGCTCAGCTCTGGGGACCGGAGGGGTTCAATGAGCAGTTCTTC.

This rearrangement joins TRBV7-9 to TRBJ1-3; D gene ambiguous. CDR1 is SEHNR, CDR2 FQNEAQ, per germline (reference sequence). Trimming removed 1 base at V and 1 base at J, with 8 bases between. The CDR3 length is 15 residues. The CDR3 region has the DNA TGTGCCAGCAGCTTAGGGGAGAATTCTGGAAACACCATATATTTT. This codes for CASSLGENSGNTIYF.

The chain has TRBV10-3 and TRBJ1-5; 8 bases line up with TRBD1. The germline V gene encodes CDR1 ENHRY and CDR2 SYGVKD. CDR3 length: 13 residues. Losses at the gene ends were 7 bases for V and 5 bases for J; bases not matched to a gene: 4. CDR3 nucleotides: TGTGCCATCACACAGGGGGAGGATCAGCCCCAGCATTTT. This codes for CAITQGEDQPQHF.

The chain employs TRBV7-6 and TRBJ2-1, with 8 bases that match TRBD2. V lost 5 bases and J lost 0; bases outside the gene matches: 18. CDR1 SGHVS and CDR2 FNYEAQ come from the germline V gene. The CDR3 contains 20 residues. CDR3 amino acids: CASSLRAGASTTRSYNEQFF. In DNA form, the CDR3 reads TGTGCCAGCAGCCTCAGAGCGGGGGCCTCTACGACCCGCTCCTACAATGAGCAGTTCTTC.

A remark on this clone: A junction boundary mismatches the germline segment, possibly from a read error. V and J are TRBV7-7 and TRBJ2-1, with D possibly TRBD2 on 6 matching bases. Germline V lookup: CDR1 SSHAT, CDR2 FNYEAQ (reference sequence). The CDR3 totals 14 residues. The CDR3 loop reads CASSSGRGVDEQFF. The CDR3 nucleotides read TGTGCTAGCAGTTCAGGGCGGGGCGTCGATGAGCAGTTCTTC.

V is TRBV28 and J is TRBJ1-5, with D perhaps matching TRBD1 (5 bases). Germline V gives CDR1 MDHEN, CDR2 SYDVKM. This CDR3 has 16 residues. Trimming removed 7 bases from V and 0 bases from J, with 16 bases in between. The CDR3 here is CASNRRRQPSNQPQHF. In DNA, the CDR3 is TGTGCCAGCAATCGCCGAAGACAGCCTAGCAATCAGCCCCAGCATTTT.

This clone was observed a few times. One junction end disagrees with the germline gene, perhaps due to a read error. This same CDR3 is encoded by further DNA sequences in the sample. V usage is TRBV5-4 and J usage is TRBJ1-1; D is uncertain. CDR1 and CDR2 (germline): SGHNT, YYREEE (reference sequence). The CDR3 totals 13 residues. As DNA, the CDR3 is TGCGCCAGCAGCCAAGAGGCGGAGGCGGCAGCTTTCTTT. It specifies CASSQEAEAAAFF.

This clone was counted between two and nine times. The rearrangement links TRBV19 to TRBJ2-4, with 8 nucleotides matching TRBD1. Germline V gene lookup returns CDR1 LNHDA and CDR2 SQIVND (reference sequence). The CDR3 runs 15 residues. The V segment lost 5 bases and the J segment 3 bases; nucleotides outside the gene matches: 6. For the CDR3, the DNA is TGTGCCAGTAGTGTTCAGGGGGCGAGCAAAAACATTCAGTACTTC. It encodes CASSVQGASKNIQYF.

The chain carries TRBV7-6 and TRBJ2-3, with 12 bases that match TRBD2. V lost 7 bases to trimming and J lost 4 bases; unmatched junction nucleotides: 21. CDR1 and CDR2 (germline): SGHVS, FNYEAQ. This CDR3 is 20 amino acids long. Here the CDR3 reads CASTPSAALLAGGQADTQYF. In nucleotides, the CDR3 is TGTGCCAGCACCCCCTCAGCAGCTTTGCTAGCGGGGGGGCAAGCAGATACGCAGTATTTT.

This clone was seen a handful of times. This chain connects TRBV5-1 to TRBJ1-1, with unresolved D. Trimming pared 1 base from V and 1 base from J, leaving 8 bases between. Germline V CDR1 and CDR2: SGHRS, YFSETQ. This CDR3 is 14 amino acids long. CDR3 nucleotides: TGCGCCAGCAGCTTGAATACACAGAACACTGAAGCTTTCTTT. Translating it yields CASSLNTQNTEAFF. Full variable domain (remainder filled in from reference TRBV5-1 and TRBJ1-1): KAGVTQTPRYLIKTRGQQVTLSCSPISGHRSVSWYQQTPGQGLQFLFEYFSETQRNKGNFPGRFSGRQFSNSRSEMNVSTLELGDSALYLCASSLNTQNTEAFFGQGTRLTVV.

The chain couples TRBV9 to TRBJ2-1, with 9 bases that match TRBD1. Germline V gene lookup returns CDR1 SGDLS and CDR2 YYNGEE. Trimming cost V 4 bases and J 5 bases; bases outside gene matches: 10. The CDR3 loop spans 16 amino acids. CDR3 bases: TGTGCCAGCAGCCCACGGGGGACAGGGAGGGACAATGAGCAGTTCTTC. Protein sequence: CASSPRGTGRDNEQFF.

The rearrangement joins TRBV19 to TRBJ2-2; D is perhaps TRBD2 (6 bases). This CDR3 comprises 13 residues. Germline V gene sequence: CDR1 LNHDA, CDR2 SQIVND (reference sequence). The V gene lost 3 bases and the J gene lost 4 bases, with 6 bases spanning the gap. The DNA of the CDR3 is TGTGCCAGTAGTATGGGACTCACCGGGGAGCTGTTTTTT. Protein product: CASSMGLTGELFF. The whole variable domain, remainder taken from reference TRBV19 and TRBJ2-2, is DGGITQSPKYLFRKEGQNVTLSCEQNLNHDAMYWYRQDPGQGLRLIYYSQIVNDFQKGDIAEGYSVSREKKESFPLTVTSAQKNPTAFYLCASSMGLTGELFFGEGSRLTVL.

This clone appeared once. CDR3 bases: TGCGCCAGCAGCCAAGGACAGGGGGCGTTTGAAAAACTGTTTTTT. Its protein is CASSQGQGAFEKLFF. The chain recombines TRBV4-3 with TRBJ1-4; 10 bases align to TRBD1. The CDR3 runs to 15 residues. Germline V gene data show CDR1 as LGHNA and CDR2 as YSLEER. After removal of 1 base from V and 7 bases from J, the junction contained 3 bases not matched to a gene.

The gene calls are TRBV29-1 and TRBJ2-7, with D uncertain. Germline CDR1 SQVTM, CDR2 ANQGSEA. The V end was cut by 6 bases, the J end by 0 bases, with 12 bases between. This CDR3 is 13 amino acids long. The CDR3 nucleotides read TGCAGCGTCTCGAGGCATAACTCCTACGAGCAGTACTTC. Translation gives CSVSRHNSYEQYF.

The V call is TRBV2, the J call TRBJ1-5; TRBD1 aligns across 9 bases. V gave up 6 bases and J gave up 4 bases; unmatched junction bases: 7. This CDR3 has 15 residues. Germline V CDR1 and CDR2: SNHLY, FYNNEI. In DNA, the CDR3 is TGTGCCAGCAGCATCGGGACAGGGAATAATCAGCCCCAGCATTTT. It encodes CASSIGTGNNQPQHF.

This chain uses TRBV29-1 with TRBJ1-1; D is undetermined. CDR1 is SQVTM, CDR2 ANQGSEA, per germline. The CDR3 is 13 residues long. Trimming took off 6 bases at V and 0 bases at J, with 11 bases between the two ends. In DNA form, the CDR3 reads TGCAGCGTGATCAGGCAAATGAACACTGAAGCTTTCTTT. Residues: CSVIRQMNTEAFF.

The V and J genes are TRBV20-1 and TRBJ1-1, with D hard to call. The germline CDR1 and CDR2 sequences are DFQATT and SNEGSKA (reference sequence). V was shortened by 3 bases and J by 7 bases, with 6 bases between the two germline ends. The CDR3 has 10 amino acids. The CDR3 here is CSASGNEAFF. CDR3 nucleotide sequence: TGCAGTGCTAGCGGGAATGAAGCTTTCTTT.

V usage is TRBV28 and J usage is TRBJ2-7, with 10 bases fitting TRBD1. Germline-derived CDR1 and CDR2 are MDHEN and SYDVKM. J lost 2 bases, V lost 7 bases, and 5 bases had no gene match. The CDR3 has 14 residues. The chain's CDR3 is CASTTGTGAYEQYF. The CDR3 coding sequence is TGTGCCAGCACCACCGGGACAGGGGCCTACGAGCAGTACTTC.

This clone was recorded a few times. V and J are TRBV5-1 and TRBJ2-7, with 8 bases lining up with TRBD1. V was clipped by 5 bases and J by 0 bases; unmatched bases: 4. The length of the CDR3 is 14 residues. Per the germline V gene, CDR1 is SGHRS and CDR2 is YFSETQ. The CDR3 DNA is TGCGCCAGCAGGAGCACAGGGGGCTCCTACGAGCAGTACTTC. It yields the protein CASRSTGGSYEQYF.

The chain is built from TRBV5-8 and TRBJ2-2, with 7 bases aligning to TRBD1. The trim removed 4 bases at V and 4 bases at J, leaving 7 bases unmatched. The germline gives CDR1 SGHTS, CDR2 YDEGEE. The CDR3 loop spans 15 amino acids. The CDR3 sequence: CASSPTGTATGELFF. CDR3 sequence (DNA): TGTGCCAGCAGCCCAACCGGGACAGCCACCGGGGAGCTGTTTTTT. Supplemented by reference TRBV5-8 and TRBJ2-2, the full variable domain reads EAGVTQSPTHLIKTRGQQATLRCSPISGHTSVYWYQQALGLGLQFLLWYDEGEERNRGNFPPRFSGRQFPNYSSELNVNALELEDSALYLCASSPTGTATGELFFGEGSRLTVL.